The text below deals with one T cell receptor beta chain. Germline values: CDR1 SEHNR, CDR2 FQNEAQ (reference sequence). The CDR3 runs to 17 residues. With 0 bases removed from V and 1 base from J, the gap between germline ends came to 15 bases. Then a second PCR, running roughly 6 to 11 cycles, was carried out with a sample-barcoded 5' primer and a J-beta primer mix. Each of the cDNA molecules was tagged by a template-switch adaptor with 12 random nucleotides. TCRdb processed the 5' RACE reads anew with MiXCR; each CDR3 protein has one entry. The top ten hold 3% to 4.5% of the sample, which has over 500,000 distinct CDR3 sequences, roughly a quarter seen once. The source of the sample is a study of blood T cells in healthy people across ages. These data were likewise used in another study, on T cells of mothers and their children. This second report adds: The entire RNA extract went into cDNA synthesis at about 1.5 ug per 15 ul. Clones that were microchimeric and persistent were not detected among T cells.

The sample taken for sequencing was blood. This chain joins TRBV7-9 and TRBJ1-1; weak D call: TRBD1 (5 bases). The receptor was isolated from a boy aged 2-9 years in good health. The CDR3 here is CASSLAPPGRGNTEAFF. CDR3 DNA: TGTGCCAGCAGCTTAGCGCCGCCGGGTAGGGGGAACACTGAAGCTTTCTTT.